The 12 T cell receptor beta chains in this list originate from one sample, sequenced in a study of T cell responses to AZD1222 COVID-19 vaccine. TCRdb's copy holds only in-frame clones and misses some; the assay was immunoSEQ multiplex PCR. There are about 140,000 clones in the sample; roughly 92% occur only once, and 1.7% lies in the top ten. The source material was peripheral blood, sampled on day 0 of AZD1222 vaccination. These receptors came from an adult in good health.

V gene TRBV7-3 combines with J gene TRBJ2-1; 9 bases match TRBD1. J was trimmed by 4 bases and V by 5 bases; bases with no gene match: 6. This CDR3 is built from 15 residues. Germline CDR1 SGHTA, CDR2 FQGTGA. CDR3 DNA: TGTGCCAGCAGCGCTACAGGGGGCTGGTACAATGAGCAGTTCTTC. It specifies CASSATGGWYNEQFF.

This chain connects TRBV28 to TRBJ2-7; 7 bases align to TRBD1. After removal of 8 bases from V and 4 bases from J, the junction contained 14 bases not matched to a gene. CDR3 length: 15 residues. CDR1 and CDR2 (germline): MDHEN, SYDVKM. CDR3 coding DNA: TGTGCCAGCGTACCAGGGGGTAGTACCCCATACGAGCAGTACTTC. This codes for CASVPGGSTPYEQYF. Complete variable domain (other parts from reference TRBV28 and TRBJ2-7): DVKVTQSSRYLVKRTGEKVFLECVQDMDHENMFWYRQDPGLGLRLIYFSYDVKMKEKGDIPEGYSVSREKKERFSLILESASTNQTSMYLCASVPGGSTPYEQYFGPGTRLTVT.

The rearrangement links TRBV4-1 to TRBJ2-1; TRBD1 might be the D (5 bases). CDR1 and CDR2 from the germline V gene are MGHRA and YSYEKL. The CDR3 sequence is 15 residues long. V was pared by 0 bases and J by 4 bases, with 10 bases between. The CDR3 sequence is CASSQELGEYNEQFF. In DNA, the CDR3 is TGCGCCAGCAGCCAAGAGTTAGGGGAATACAATGAGCAGTTCTTC.

This rearrangement joins TRBV6-5 to TRBJ1-3, with D tentatively TRBD1 (5 bases). Germline V gene data show CDR1 as MNHEY and CDR2 as SVGAGI. This CDR3 contains 12 residues. Deletions cut 7 bases from V and 9 bases from J, with 13 bases between. CDR3 protein: CASTPRGGTIYF. The CDR3 region has the DNA TGTGCCAGCACCCCTAGGGGTGGCACCATATATTTT.

The chain couples TRBV19 to TRBJ1-6; 10 bases line up with TRBD1. Looked up from germline, CDR1 is LNHDA and CDR2 is SQIVND (reference sequence). This CDR3 has 15 residues. The V gene end was trimmed by 4 bases and the J gene end by 7 bases; junction bases not matched to a gene: 4. Written as DNA, the CDR3 is TGTGCCAGTAGTAGGGAGACAGGGGGCAATTCACCCCTCCACTTT. Translated, it gives CASSRETGGNSPLHF.

The chain couples TRBV15 to TRBJ1-4; 7 positions agree with TRBD1. CDR1 is LNHNV, CDR2 YYDKDF, per germline (reference sequence). The CDR3 length is 15 residues. V shed 0 bases, J shed 2 bases, and the junction held 0 bases outside the gene matches. The CDR3 DNA follows: TGTGCCACCAGCAGAGAACAGGGGACTAATGAAAAACTGTTTTTT. The encoded protein is CATSREQGTNEKLFF.

The V call is TRBV5-1, the J call TRBJ2-7, with 8 bases that match TRBD1. The CDR3 runs to 14 residues. CDR1 and CDR2 from the germline V gene are SGHRS and YFSETQ. Losses at the gene ends were 0 bases for V and 3 bases for J; bases not matched to a gene: 2. CDR3 sequence reads: CASSLEGQDYEQYF. The DNA for the CDR3 is TGCGCCAGCAGCTTGGAGGGACAGGACTACGAGCAGTACTTC.

This clone was seen a single time. The rearrangement uses TRBV11-2 and TRBJ2-5; 12 nucleotides align to TRBD2. The CDR3 is 18 amino acids. V lost 1 base, J lost 0 bases, and 6 bases stayed unmatched. Germline V gene lookup returns CDR1 SGHAT and CDR2 FQNNGV. CDR3 residues: CASSLASASGGDQETQYF. The CDR3 DNA is TGTGCCAGCAGCTTAGCGTCGGCTAGCGGGGGGGACCAAGAGACCCAGTACTTC.

This clone appeared once. The chain uses TRBV15 and TRBJ2-3; TRBD2 might be the D (5 bases). This CDR3 region has 14 residues. V lost 4 bases and J lost 2, with 10 bases in between. Germline CDR1 is LNHNV and CDR2 is YYDKDF (reference sequence). CDR3 loop: CATSIRLFTDTQYF. The CDR3 nucleotides read TGTGCCACCAGCATAAGACTATTCACAGATACGCAGTATTTT.

The chain has TRBV5-4 and TRBJ2-7, with TRBD2 identical over 7 bases. V dropped 0 bases and J dropped 2; count of bases not matched to a gene: 8. CDR1 is SGHNT and CDR2 is YYREEE in the germline V gene (reference sequence). The CDR3 is made up of 16 amino acids. CDR3: CASSLGAGRTTYEQYF. The CDR3 DNA reads TGTGCCAGCAGCTTGGGAGCGGGACGAACGACCTACGAGCAGTACTTC.

V is TRBV7-9 and J is TRBJ2-3, with 13 positions matching TRBD2. The V gene's germline CDR1 is SEHNR and CDR2 FQNEAQ (reference sequence). With 7 bases clipped from V and 4 bases from J, the junction kept 26 bases outside the gene matches. The CDR3 spans 22 residues. The CDR3 DNA sequence: TGTGCCAGCACCAATATTCCCCCCGGGAGGACTAGCGGGAGAAGGAGTGCAGATACGCAGTATTTT. Its translation is CASTNIPPGRTSGRRSADTQYF.

Here the CDR3 DNA reads TGCGCCAGCCGAAGCGGGGCCTTGACTGAAGCTTTCTTT. It yields the protein CASRSGALTEAFF. V gene TRBV5-1 combines with J gene TRBJ1-1; D is perhaps TRBD1 (5 bases). The V gene lost 7 bases and the J gene lost 5 bases, with 15 bases spanning the gap. This CDR3 is built from 13 residues. Germline-derived CDR1 and CDR2 are SGHRS and YFSETQ.